This TCR beta chain was sequenced during a study of cytomegalovirus exposure and HLA in healthy donors. Study-wide results and limits: As a later analysis revealed, most CMV-associated TCR beta chains appeared HLA-restricted. HLA alleles were associated with roughly 17,000 TCR beta sequences in a later analysis at 0.05 false discovery rate.

Regarding this clone: Its target is unknown.

It was with 60 Vbeta and 13 Jbeta primers that the PCR ran. Clones were read by immunoSEQ multiplex PCR, and TCRdb kept only the in-frame ones, dropping some. The repertoire includes some 63,000 clones, around 83% of them detected once, and less than 2% sits in the top ten. This sequence originates from a human donor in good health. The sample comprised PBMCs.

CDR3 sequence: CASSHGTAYEQYF. In DNA form, the CDR3 reads TGTGCCAGCAGCCATGGGACAGCCTACGAGCAGTACTTC. This rearrangement joins TRBV5-4 to TRBJ2-7, with 7 bases lining up with TRBD1. Trimming at V came to 4 bases and at J to 2 bases, leaving 3 bases not matched to a gene. The CDR3 loop spans 13 amino acids. CDR1 and CDR2 (germline): SGHNT, YYREEE (reference sequence).